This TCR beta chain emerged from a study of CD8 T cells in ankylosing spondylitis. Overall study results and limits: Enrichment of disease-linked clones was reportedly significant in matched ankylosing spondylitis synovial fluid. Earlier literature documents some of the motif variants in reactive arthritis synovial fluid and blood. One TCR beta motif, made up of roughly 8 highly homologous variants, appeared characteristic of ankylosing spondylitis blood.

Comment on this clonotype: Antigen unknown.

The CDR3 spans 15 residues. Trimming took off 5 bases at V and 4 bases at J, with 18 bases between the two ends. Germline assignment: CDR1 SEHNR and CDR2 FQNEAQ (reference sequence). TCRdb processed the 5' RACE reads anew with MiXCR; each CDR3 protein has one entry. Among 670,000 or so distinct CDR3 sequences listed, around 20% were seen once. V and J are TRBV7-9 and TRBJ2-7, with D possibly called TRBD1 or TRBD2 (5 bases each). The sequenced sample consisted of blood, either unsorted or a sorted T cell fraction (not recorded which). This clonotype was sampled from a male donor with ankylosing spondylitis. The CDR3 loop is CASSLTSGRPYEQYF. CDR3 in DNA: TGTGCCAGCAGCCTAACATCGGGACGACCGTACGAGCAGTACTTC.